This T cell receptor (beta chain) emerged from a study of cytomegalovirus exposure and HLA in healthy donors. For the study at large: Early release data held around 80 million unique TCRs from HLA-typed donors. Assignment to the Caucasian-associated ancestry cluster applied to roughly 80% of the approximately 400 genotyped donors.

Primers included in the PCR were 60 Vbeta and 13 Jbeta primers. Method: immunoSEQ multiplex PCR; TCRdb's copy keeps in-frame clones and lacks some. The sample has approximately 150,000 clones; 80% are singletons. The V gene lost 3 bases and the J gene lost 6 bases, with 14 bases spanning the gap. Germline V gene sequence: CDR1 KGHSH, CDR2 LQKENI. CDR3 length: 15 residues. The source is a man aged 25-40 years in good health and CMV-seronegative. Sequenced input: PBMCs. The V call is TRBV18, the J call TRBJ2-2; a possible D gene is TRBD1 (5 bases). The CDR3 here is CASSPRQGVAGELFF. The CDR3 nucleotides read TGTGCCAGCTCACCCCGCCAGGGTGTGGCCGGGGAGCTGTTTTTT.